These T cell receptor beta chains were read from a single sample in a study of CD8 T cells in ankylosing spondylitis. TCRdb reprocessed the 5' RACE reads with MiXCR, giving one entry per CDR3 protein. The data hold roughly 260,000 distinct CDR3 sequences, with about 19% observed a single time. Sample: blood, either unsorted or a sorted T cell fraction (not recorded which). Every receptor here comes from a male donor with ankylosing spondylitis or in good health (not recorded which). Each CDR3 is given with its conserved first and last residue. Each record gives: V gene, CDR3 protein.

TRBV5-1 CASSLVLLAPDTQYF
TRBV19 CASTQGDYSNQPQHF
TRBV5-5 CASSQTDRANTGELFF
TRBV12-3/TRBV12-4 CASNSGTGDYGYTF
TRBV20-1 CSARDGGGFNRPQHF
TRBV7-3 CASSLTGSAETFF
TRBV20-1 CSASLLASSREQFF
TRBV20-1 CSANRAASSYNEQFF
TRBV20-1 CSASLAGYNEQFF
TRBV20-1 CSAQEAGELFF
TRBV20-1 CSARDQGTGIIDTQYF
TRBV6-5 CASSHRDTDTQYF
TRBV20-1 CSGAERQGSNQPQHF
TRBV18 CASSPPGGLQETQYF
TRBV11-1 CASSLLGTESKSSYNEQFF
TRBV13 CASSLGDRGYYNEQFF